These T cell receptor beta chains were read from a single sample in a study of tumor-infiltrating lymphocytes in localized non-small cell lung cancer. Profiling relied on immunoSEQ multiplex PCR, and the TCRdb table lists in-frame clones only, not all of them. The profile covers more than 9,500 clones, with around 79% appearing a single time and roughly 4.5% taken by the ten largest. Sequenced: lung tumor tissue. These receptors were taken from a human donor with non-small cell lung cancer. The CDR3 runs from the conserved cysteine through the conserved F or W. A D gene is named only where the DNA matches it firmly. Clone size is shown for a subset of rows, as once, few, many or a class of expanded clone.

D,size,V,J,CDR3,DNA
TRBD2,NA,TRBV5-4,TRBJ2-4,CASSQTTSGRTGIQYF,TGTGCCAGCAGCCAAACGACTAGCGGGAGGACGGGCATTCAGTACTTC
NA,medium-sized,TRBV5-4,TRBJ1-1,CASSLAGSADEAFF,TGTGCCAGCAGCCTGGCGGGGAGCGCCGATGAAGCTTTCTTT
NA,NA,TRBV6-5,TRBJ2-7,CASSYLNGEQYF,TGTGCCAGCAGTTACCTTAATGGGGAGCAGTACTTC
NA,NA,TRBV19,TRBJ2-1,CASSISGGSSYNEQFF,TGTGCCAGTAGTATCTCGGGCGGTAGCTCCTACAATGAGCAGTTCTTC
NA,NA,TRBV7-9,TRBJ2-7,CASTVGTYEQYF,TGTGCCAGCACCGTGGGAACCTACGAGCAGTACTTC
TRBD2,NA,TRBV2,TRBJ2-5,CASSGKAGWKETQYF,TGTGCCAGCAGTGGTAAAGCGGGGTGGAAAGAGACCCAGTACTTC
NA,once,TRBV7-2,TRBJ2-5,CASSLNSGGQETQYF,TGTGCCAGCAGCTTAAACTCAGGGGGGCAAGAGACCCAGTACTTC
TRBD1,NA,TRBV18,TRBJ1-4,CASSPRDSFNEKLFF,TGTGCCAGCTCACCACGGGACAGCTTTAATGAAAAACTGTTTTTT
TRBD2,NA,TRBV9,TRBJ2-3,CASSVEAGGGRDTQYF,TGTGCCAGCAGCGTAGAAGCGGGAGGGGGTAGAGATACGCAGTATTTT
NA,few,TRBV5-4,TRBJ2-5,CASSFGGGETQYF,TGTGCCAGCAGCTTTGGGGGTGGGGAGACCCAGTACTTC
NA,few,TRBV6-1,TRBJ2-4,CASSEKSSARDIQYF,TGTGCCAGCAGTGAAAAATCTAGCGCGCGCGACATTCAGTACTTC
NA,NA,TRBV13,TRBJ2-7,CASSGGREQYF,TGTGCCAGCAGCGGCGGGCGGGAGCAGTACTTC
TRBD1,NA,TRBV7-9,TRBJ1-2,CASSPELLRGRGYGYTF,TGTGCCAGCAGCCCAGAACTACTCAGGGGGCGCGGCTATGGCTACACCTTC
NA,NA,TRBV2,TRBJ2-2,CASRGLTGELFF,TGTGCCAGCAGGGGCCTCACCGGGGAGCTGTTTTTT
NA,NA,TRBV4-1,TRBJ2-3,CASSQTRGGADTQYF,TGCGCCAGCAGCCAAACCAGGGGTGGCGCAGATACGCAGTATTTT
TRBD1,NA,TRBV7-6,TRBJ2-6,CASSLVDRAGANVLTF,TGTGCCAGCAGCTTAGTAGACAGGGCTGGGGCCAACGTCCTGACTTTC
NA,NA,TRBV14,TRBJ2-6,CASSQGGYSGANVLTF,TGTGCCAGCAGCCAAGGTGGTTACTCTGGGGCCAACGTCCTGACTTTC
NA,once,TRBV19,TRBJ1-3,CASREQGDGNTIYF,TGTGCCAGTAGGGAACAGGGAGACGGAAACACCATATATTTT
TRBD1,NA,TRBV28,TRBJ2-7,CASSLSTWDRPFLGEQYF,TGTGCCAGCAGTTTATCAACATGGGACAGGCCTTTCCTGGGCGAGCAGTACTTC
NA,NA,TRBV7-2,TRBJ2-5,CASSLGSVGETQYF,TGTGCCAGCAGCTTAGGGTCAGTTGGGGAGACCCAGTACTTC
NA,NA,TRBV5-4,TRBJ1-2,CASSLGGGQPYGYTF,TGTGCCAGCAGCTTGGGGGGAGGACAGCCCTATGGCTACACCTTC
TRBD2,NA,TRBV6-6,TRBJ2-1,CASSYAQRGGNEQFF,TGTGCCAGCAGTTACGCGCAGCGGGGGGGCAATGAGCAGTTCTTC
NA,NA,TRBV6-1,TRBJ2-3,CASRLQGGTDTQYF,TGTGCCAGCAGGCTCCAGGGAGGAACAGATACGCAGTATTTT
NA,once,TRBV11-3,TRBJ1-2,CASSPSGQLRDGYTF,TGTGCCAGCAGCCCGTCAGGACAGCTACGAGATGGGTACACCTTC
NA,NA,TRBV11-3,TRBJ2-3,CASSSRSRGDGTDTQYF,TGTGCCAGCAGCTCACGATCCCGCGGGGACGGCACAGATACGCAGTATTTT
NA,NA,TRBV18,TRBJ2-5,CASSPPGGLETQYF,TGTGCCAGCTCACCACCGGGGGGCTTAGAGACCCAGTACTTC
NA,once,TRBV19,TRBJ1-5,CASTVGSSSNQPQHF,TGTGCCAGTACGGTGGGCAGTTCAAGCAATCAGCCCCAGCATTTT
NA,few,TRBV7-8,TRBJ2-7,CASSSGPGHEQYF,TGTGCCAGCAGCTCGGGGCCAGGTCACGAGCAGTACTTC
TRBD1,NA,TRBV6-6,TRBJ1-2,CASSYSVTGAYGYTF,TGTGCCAGCAGTTACTCGGTGACAGGGGCCTATGGCTACACCTTC
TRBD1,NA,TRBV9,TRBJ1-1,CASSVGGTGNTEAFF,TGTGCCAGCAGCGTAGGGGGGACAGGGAACACTGAAGCTTTCTTT
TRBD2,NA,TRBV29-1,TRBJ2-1,CSVDLPGLARSEQFF,TGCAGCGTCGACCTGCCGGGACTAGCGAGAAGTGAGCAGTTCTTC
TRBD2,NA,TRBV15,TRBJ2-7,CATSREPPGLGYEQYF,TGTGCCACCAGCAGAGAGCCCCCGGGACTAGGTTACGAGCAGTACTTC
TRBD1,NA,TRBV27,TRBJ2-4,CASSSKGQGINIQYF,TGTGCCAGCAGTTCAAAGGGACAGGGAATCAACATTCAGTACTTC
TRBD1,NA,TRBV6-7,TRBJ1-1,CASRSDRVGTEAFF,TGTGCCAGCAGATCCGACAGGGTCGGCACTGAAGCTTTCTTT
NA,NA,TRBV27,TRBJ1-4,CASSKQGTTNEKLFF,TGTGCCAGCAGCAAACAGGGAACAACTAATGAAAAACTGTTTTTT
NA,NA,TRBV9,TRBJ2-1,CASTPIGRVIDEQFF,TGTGCCAGCACACCGATCGGGCGGGTTATCGATGAGCAGTTCTTC
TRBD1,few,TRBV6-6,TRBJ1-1,CASSLPQGETEAFF,TGTGCCAGCAGCCTCCCCCAGGGGGAGACTGAAGCTTTCTTT
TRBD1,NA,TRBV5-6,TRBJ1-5,CASRPWTGGAGQPQHF,TGTGCCAGCAGACCTTGGACAGGGGGCGCCGGTCAGCCCCAGCATTTT
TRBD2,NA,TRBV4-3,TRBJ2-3,CASSQGRGTSGSRGDTQYF,TGCGCCAGCAGCCAAGGACGAGGAACTAGCGGGAGTCGTGGAGATACGCAGTATTTT
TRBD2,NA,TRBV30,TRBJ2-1,CASGGAYEQFF,TGTGCCTCGGGGGGGGCGTATGAGCAGTTCTTC
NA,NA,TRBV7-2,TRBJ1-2,CASSTPGGYGYTF,TGTGCCAGCAGCACCCCCGGTGGGTATGGCTACACCTTC
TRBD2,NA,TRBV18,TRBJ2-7,CASSPQGREGYEQYF,TGTGCCAGCTCACCACAAGGGCGGGAGGGGTACGAGCAGTACTTC
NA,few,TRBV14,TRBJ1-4,CASSFSPPLPTNEKLFF,TGTGCCAGCAGCTTTAGTCCCCCACTCCCAACTAATGAAAAACTGTTTTTT
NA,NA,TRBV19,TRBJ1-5,CASSMVRRVLESNQPQHF,TGTGCCAGTAGTATGGTCCGGCGGGTCCTTGAAAGCAATCAGCCCCAGCATTTT
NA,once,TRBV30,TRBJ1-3,CAWKGVGNTIYF,TGTGCCTGGAAAGGGGTTGGAAACACCATATATTTT
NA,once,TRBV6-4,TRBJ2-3,CASSDSSDPGTDTQYF,TGTGCCAGCAGTGACTCATCAGACCCGGGGACAGATACGCAGTATTTT
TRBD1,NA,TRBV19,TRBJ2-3,CASSIGGQVTDTQYF,TGTGCCAGTAGCATAGGGGGACAGGTCACAGATACGCAGTATTTT
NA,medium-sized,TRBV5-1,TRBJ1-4,CASSTGSANEKLFF,TGCGCCAGCAGCACCGGGTCGGCTAATGAAAAACTGTTTTTT
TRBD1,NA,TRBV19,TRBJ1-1,CATRTRDRRLVSAFF,TGTGCCACCCGGACCCGGGACAGGAGGCTTGTTTCAGCTTTCTTT